What follows describes a single TCR beta chain. Germline CDR1 and CDR2: MNHEY and SVGEGT. Trimming cost V 3 bases and J 3 bases, with 8 bases left between them. The CDR3 spans 13 residues. Libraries were prepared by immunoSEQ multiplex PCR; TCRdb keeps only in-frame clonotypes and omits some of them. The sample includes about 67,000 clones, about 85% seen only once; the top ten take over 20%. This record belongs to a study of T cell responses to AZD1222 COVID-19 vaccine. The rearrangement joins TRBV6-2 or TRBV6-3 to TRBJ1-1; perhaps TRBD1 as D (5 bases). Sequencing used peripheral blood, obtained on day 0 of AZD1222 vaccination. The source is an adult in good health. CDR3 sequence: CASSYRDDTEAFF. The CDR3 bases are TGTGCCAGCAGTTATAGGGACGACACTGAAGCTTTCTTT.